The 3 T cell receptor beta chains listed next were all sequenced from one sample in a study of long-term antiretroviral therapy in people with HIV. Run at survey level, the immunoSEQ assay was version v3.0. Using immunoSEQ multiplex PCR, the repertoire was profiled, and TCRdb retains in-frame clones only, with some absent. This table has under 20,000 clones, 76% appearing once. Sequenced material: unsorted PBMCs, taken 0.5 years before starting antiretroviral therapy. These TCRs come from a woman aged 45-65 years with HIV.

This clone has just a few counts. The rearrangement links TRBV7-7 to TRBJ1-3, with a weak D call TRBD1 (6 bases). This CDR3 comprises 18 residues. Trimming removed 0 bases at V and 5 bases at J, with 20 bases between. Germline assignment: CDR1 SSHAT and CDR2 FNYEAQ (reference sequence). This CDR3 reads CASSLARKQGIRRNTIYF. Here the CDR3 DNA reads TGTGCCAGCAGCTTAGCGCGTAAACAGGGAATTAGGAGAAACACCATATATTTT.

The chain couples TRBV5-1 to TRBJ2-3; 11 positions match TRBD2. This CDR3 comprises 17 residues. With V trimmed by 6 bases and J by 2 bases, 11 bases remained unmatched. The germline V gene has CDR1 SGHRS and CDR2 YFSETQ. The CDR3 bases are TGCGCCAGCACTCCGAATCTAGCGGGGGGTCCCACAGATACGCAGTATTTT. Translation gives CASTPNLAGGPTDTQYF.

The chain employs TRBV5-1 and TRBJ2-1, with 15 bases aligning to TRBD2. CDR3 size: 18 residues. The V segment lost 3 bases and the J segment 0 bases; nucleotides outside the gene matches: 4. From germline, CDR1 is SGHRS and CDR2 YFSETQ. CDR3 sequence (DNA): TGCGCCAGCAGCTGGACTAGCGGGGGGGATAGCTCCTACAATGAGCAGTTCTTC. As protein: CASSWTSGGDSSYNEQFF.